Following are 6 T cell receptor beta chains from one sample sequenced in a study of shared clonotypes between healthy human individuals. Repertoires were generated with immunoSEQ multiplex PCR, while TCRdb's copy carries only in-frame clones and drops some. The data hold over 400,000 clones, with approximately 84% observed a single time. Source material: PBMCs. These receptors were collected from a middle-aged woman in good health. Some clones in this sample may be carry-over from other donors' samples.

This clone was seen a few times. The V gene is TRBV6-1, the J gene TRBJ2-2; 7 bases are a match to TRBD2. V shed 5 bases and J 3 bases; nucleotides not matched to a gene: 0. The CDR3 runs 13 residues. Per the germline V gene, CDR1 is MNHNS and CDR2 is SASEGT. The CDR3 sequence is CASSREDTGELFF. In DNA form, the CDR3 reads TGTGCCAGCAGTCGGGAGGACACCGGGGAGCTGTTTTTT.

Points on this clone: A much larger clone lies a single base off, so this may be a read error. CDR3 protein: CASSLNLAASYNEQLF. The CDR3 DNA sequence: TGTGCCAGCAGCCTCAACTTAGCGGCCTCCTACAATGAGCAGCTCTTC. The chain recombines TRBV5-6 with TRBJ2-1; the D gene is possibly TRBD2 (6 bases). The CDR3 spans 16 residues. Germline V gives CDR1 SGHDT, CDR2 YYEEEE.

Only a few counts were recorded for this clone. V usage is TRBV27 and J usage is TRBJ2-1; 13 positions agree with TRBD2. CDR1 is MNHEY and CDR2 is SMNVEV in the germline V gene (reference sequence). V was pared by 5 bases and J by 6 bases, with 7 bases of the junction left unmatched. The CDR3 totals 16 residues. In DNA, the CDR3 is TGTGCCAGCAGTCCACTAGCGGGAGGGCTGAGCAATGAGCAGTTCTTC. This codes for CASSPLAGGLSNEQFF.

Regarding this clone: A far more abundant clone sits one base away, making this likely a read error. The chain uses TRBV2 and TRBJ1-5; D is perhaps TRBD1 (6 bases). Germline V gene sequence: CDR1 SNHLY, CDR2 FYNNEI. The CDR3 totals 15 residues. V was shortened by 0 bases and J by 9 bases, with 15 bases between the two germline ends. DNA of the CDR3: TGTGCCAGCAGTGAAGCGCGGGGGGCGGGTCTGCCCCAGCATTTT. Protein product: CASSEARGAGLPQHF.

The chain is built from TRBV11-2 and TRBJ1-5; D not resolved. V lost 0 bases to trimming and J lost 7 bases, with 13 bases between them. Per germline, CDR1 SGHAT and CDR2 FQNNGV. The CDR3 spans 15 residues. In nucleotides, the CDR3 is TGTGCCAGCAGCTTAGACAGGAATCTAGGGCAGCCCCAGCATTTT. Protein product: CASSLDRNLGQPQHF.

Worth noting for this clone: Other nucleotide sequences in the sample specify the same CDR3. The chain is built from TRBV5-1 and TRBJ1-1; no definite D call. The CDR3 has 13 amino acids. CDR1 SGHRS and CDR2 YFSETQ come from the germline V gene. V lost 0 bases and J 6 bases, leaving 9 bases between the germline ends. The CDR3 sequence: CASSLGLSAEAFF. CDR3 DNA sequence: TGCGCCAGCAGCTTGGGTTTGAGCGCTGAAGCTTTCTTT. The full variable domain, rest sourced from reference TRBV5-1 and TRBJ1-1, is KAGVTQTPRYLIKTRGQQVTLSCSPISGHRSVSWYQQTPGQGLQFLFEYFSETQRNKGNFPGRFSGRQFSNSRSEMNVSTLELGDSALYLCASSLGLSAEAFFGQGTRLTVV.